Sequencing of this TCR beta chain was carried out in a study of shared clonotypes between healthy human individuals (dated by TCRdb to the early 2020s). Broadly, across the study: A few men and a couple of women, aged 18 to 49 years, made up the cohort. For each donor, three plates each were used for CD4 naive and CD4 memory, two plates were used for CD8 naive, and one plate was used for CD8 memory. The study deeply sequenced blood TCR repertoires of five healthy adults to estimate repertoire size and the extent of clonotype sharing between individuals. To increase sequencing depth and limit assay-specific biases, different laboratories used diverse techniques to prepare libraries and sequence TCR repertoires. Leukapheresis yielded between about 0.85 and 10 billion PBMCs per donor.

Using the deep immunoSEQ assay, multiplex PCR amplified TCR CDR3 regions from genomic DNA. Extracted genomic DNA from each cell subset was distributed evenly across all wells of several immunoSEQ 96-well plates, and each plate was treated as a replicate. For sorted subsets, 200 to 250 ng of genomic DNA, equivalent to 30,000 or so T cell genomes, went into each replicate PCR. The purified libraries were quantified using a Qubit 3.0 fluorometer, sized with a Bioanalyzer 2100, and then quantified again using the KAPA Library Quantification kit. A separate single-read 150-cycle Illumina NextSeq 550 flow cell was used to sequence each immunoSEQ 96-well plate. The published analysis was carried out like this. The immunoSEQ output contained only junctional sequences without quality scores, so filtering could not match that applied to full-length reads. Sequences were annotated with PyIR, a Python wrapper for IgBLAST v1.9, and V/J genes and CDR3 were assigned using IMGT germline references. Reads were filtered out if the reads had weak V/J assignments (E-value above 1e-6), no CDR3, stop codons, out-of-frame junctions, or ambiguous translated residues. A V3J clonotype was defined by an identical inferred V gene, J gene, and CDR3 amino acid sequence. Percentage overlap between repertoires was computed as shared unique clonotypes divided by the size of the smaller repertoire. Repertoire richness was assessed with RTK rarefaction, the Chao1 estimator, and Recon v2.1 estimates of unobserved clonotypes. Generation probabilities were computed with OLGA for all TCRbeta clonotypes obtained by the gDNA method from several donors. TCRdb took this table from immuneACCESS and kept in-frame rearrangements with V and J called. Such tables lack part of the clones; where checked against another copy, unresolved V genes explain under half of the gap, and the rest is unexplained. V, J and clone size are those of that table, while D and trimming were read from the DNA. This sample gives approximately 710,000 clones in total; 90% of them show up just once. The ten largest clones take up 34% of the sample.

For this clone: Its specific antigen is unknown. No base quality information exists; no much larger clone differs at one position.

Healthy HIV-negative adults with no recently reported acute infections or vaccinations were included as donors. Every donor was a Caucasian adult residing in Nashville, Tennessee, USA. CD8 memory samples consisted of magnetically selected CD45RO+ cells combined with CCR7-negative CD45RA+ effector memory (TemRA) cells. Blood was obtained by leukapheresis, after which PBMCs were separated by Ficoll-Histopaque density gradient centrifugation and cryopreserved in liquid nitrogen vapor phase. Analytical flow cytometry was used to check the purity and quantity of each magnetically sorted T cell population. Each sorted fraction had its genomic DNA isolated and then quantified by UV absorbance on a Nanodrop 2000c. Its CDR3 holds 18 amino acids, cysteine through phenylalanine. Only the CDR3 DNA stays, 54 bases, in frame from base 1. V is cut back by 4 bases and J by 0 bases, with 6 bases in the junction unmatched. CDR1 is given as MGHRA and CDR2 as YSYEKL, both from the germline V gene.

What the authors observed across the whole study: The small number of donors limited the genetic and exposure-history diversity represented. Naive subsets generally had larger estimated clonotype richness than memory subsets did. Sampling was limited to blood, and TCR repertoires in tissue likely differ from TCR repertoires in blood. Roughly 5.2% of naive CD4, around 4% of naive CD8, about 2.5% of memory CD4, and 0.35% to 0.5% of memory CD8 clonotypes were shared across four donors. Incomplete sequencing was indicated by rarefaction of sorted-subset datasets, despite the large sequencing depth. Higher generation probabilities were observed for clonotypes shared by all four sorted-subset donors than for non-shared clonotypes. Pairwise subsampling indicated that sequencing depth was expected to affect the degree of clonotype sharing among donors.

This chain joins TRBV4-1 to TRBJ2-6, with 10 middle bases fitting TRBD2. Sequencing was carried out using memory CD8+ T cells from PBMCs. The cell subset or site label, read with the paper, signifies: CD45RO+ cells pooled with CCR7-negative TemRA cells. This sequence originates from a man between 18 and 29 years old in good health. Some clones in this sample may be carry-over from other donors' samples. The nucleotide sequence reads TGCGCCAGCAGCCCCAGACTAGCGGGTGACTCTGGGGCCAACGTCCTGACTTTC. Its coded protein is CASSPRLAGDSGANVLTF.